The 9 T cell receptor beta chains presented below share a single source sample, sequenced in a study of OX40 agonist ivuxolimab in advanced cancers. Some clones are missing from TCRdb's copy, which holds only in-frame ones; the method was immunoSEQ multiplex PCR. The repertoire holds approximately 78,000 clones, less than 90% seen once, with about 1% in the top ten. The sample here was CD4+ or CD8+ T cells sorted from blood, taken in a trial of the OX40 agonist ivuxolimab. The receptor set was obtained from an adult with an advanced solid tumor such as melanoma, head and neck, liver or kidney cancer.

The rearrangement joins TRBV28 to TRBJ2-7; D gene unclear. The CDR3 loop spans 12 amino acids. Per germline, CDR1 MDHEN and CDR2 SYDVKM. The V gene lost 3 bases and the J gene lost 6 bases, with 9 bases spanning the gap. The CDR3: CASSLIRGEQYF. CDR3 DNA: TGTGCCAGCAGTTTGATCCGTGGCGAGCAGTACTTC.

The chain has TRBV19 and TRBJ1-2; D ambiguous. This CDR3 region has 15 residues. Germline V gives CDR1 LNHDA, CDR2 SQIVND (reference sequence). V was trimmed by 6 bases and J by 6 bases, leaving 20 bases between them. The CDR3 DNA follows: TGTGCCAGTAGACCGGCAGGCCGGTTACGGGATGGCTACACCTTC. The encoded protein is CASRPAGRLRDGYTF.

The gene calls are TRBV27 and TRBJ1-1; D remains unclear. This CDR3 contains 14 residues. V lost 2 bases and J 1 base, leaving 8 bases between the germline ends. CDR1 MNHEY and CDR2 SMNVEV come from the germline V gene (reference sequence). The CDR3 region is CASSLSRSNTEAFF. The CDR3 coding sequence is TGTGCCAGCAGTTTAAGCCGTTCGAACACTGAAGCTTTCTTT.

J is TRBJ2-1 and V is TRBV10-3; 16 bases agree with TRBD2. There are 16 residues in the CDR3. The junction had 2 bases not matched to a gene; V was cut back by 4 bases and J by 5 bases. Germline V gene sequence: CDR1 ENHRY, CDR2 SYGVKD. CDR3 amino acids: CAISGGLAGGHNEQFF. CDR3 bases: TGTGCCATCAGTGGGGGACTAGCGGGAGGGCACAATGAGCAGTTCTTC.

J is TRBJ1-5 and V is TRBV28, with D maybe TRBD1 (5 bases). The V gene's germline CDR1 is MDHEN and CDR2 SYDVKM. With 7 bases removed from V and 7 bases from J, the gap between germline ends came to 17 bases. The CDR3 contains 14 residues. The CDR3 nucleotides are TGTGCCAGCAAGGTGTCAGGGTCCTGGCAGCCCCAGCATTTT. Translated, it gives CASKVSGSWQPQHF.

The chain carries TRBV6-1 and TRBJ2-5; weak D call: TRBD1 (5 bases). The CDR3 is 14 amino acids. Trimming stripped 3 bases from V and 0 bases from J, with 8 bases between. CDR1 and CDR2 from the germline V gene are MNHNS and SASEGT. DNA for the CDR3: TGTGCCAGCAGTGATGGGGCGCACCAAGAGACCCAGTACTTC. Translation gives CASSDGAHQETQYF.

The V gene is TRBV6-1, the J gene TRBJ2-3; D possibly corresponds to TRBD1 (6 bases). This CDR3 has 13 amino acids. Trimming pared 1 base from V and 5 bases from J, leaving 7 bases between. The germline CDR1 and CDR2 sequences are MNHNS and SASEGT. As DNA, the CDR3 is TGTGCCAGCAGTGAAGTAGGGGGAGATACGCAGTATTTT. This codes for CASSEVGGDTQYF.

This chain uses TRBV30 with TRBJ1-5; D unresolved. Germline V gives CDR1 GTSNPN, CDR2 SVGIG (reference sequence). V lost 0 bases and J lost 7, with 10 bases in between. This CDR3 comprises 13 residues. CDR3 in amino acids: CAWSVEGGQPQHF. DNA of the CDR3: TGTGCCTGGAGTGTTGAGGGCGGCCAGCCCCAGCATTTT.

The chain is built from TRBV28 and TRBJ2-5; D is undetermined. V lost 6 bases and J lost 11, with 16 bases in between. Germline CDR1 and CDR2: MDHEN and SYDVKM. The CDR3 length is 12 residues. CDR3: CASSLQPNMQYF. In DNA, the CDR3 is TGTGCCAGCAGCTTACAACCTAATATGCAGTACTTC.